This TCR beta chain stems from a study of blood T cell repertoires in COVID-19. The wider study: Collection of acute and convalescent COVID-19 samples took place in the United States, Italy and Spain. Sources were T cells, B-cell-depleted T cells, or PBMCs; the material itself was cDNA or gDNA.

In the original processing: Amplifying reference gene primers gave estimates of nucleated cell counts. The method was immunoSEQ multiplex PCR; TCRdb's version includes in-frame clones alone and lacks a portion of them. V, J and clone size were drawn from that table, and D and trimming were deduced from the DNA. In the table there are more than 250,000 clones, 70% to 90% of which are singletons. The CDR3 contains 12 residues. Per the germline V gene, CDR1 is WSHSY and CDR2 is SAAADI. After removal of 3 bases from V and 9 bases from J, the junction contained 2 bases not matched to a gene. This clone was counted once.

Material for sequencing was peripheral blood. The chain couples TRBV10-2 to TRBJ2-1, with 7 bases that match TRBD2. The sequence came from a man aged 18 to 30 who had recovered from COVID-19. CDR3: CASSDGGSEQFF. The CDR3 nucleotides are TGCGCCAGCAGTGACGGGGGGAGTGAGCAGTTCTTC.